What follows is one T cell receptor beta chain and its context. Its antigen is still unknown. With 3 bases removed from V and 1 base from J, the gap between germline ends came to 12 bases. Looked up from germline, CDR1 is SEHNR and CDR2 is FQNEAQ (reference sequence). The CDR3 runs to 15 residues. This entry is derived from a study of cytomegalovirus exposure and HLA in healthy donors. Overall study context: The same platform as the 500 to 700 first-cohort repertoires was used for the 120 or so validation repertoires, a later analysis reported.

Method: immunoSEQ multiplex PCR; TCRdb's copy keeps in-frame clones and lacks some. Here the sample spans roughly 56,000 clones, over 90% being singletons. Study-wide points: Reports credit the classifier with highly specific, highly sensitive diagnosis of cytomegalovirus status.

The source of this sequence is a man younger than 35 in good health and CMV-seronegative. Sequenced input: PBMCs. The rearrangement joins TRBV7-9 to TRBJ1-1; tentative D call: TRBD1 (6 bases). The CDR3 nucleotides are TGTGCCAGCAGCTTTAAGGGGGAGGGGAACACTGAAGCTTTCTTT. It translates to CASSFKGEGNTEAFF.